Presented here are 22 T cell receptor beta chains from one specimen sequenced in a study of cytomegalovirus exposure and HLA in healthy donors. Clones were sequenced by immunoSEQ multiplex PCR, and TCRdb holds only the in-frame ones, with some missing. Of hundreds of thousands of clones in the sample, around 78% were seen once. What was sequenced was PBMCs. The receptors derive from a woman aged 18 to 35 in good health and CMV-seronegative.

V gene TRBV27 combines with J gene TRBJ2-1; 13 bases are a match to TRBD2. V gave up 6 bases and J gave up 6 bases; unmatched junction bases: 5. CDR3 size: 15 residues. The germline V gene encodes CDR1 MNHEY and CDR2 SMNVEV (reference sequence). CDR3 amino acids: CASRPGTSGINEQFF. DNA for the CDR3: TGTGCCAGCAGACCGGGGACTAGCGGGATCAATGAGCAGTTCTTC.

The V call is TRBV5-1, the J call TRBJ1-1; 11 nucleotides line up with TRBD1. Germline trimming cut 4 bases from V and 4 bases from J; bases unmatched to any gene: 6. Germline V gene data show CDR1 as SGHRS and CDR2 as YFSETQ. The CDR3 is made up of 15 amino acids. CDR3 nucleotides: TGCGCCAGCAGCCCGGGACAGGGGGGGTCCACTGAAGCTTTCTTT. It encodes CASSPGQGGSTEAFF.

This chain joins TRBV6-5 and TRBJ1-2; D gene uncertain. Trimming shortened V by 6 bases and J by 2 bases, and 10 bases separated the two germline ends. The CDR3 consists of 13 residues. Looked up from germline, CDR1 is MNHEY and CDR2 is SVGAGI. The DNA of the CDR3 is TGTGCCAGCAGCCCGAGTGGAAACTATGGCTACACCTTC. Translation gives CASSPSGNYGYTF.

This rearrangement joins TRBV5-1 to TRBJ1-1; TRBD1 aligns across 8 bases. V gave up 2 bases and J gave up 1 base; unmatched junction bases: 10. Germline CDR1 reads SGHRS; CDR2 reads YFSETQ. CDR3 size: 17 residues. The CDR3 reads CASSFLAAGGANTEAFF. In nucleotides, the CDR3 is TGCGCCAGCAGCTTCCTTGCGGCAGGGGGCGCGAACACTGAAGCTTTCTTT.

The chain recombines TRBV11-2 with TRBJ1-1; TRBD1 might be the D (5 bases). Germline V gene sequence: CDR1 SGHAT, CDR2 FQNNGV. Trimming left V 1 base short and J 4 bases short, with 7 bases between. This CDR3 spans 13 amino acids. Here the CDR3 DNA reads TGTGCCAGCAGCTTAGGTCAGGGCACTGAAGCTTTCTTT. The encoded protein is CASSLGQGTEAFF. The whole variable domain, remainder taken from reference TRBV11-2 and TRBJ1-1, is EAGVAQSPRYKIIEKRQSVAFWCNPISGHATLYWYQQILGQGPKLLIQFQNNGVVDDSQLPKDRFSAERLKGVDSTLKIQPAKLEDSAVYLCASSLGQGTEAFFGQGTRLTVV.

The chain joins TRBV5-8 to TRBJ2-1, with TRBD1 identical over 11 bases. The CDR3 extends over 14 amino acids. J was trimmed by 7 bases and V by 3 bases; bases with no gene match: 3. The germline V gene has CDR1 SGHTS and CDR2 YDEGEE. Here the CDR3 DNA reads TGTGCCAGCAGCTCGGGACAGGGGGTTAATGAGCAGTTCTTC. Residues: CASSSGQGVNEQFF.

The chain employs TRBV6-5 and TRBJ2-4; the D is unclear. The germline V gene has CDR1 MNHEY and CDR2 SVGAGI. V was trimmed by 0 bases and J by 5 bases, leaving 8 bases between them. The length of the CDR3 is 14 residues. The CDR3 DNA follows: TGTGCCAGCAGTTACTCAAGGGCCCAAAACATTCAGTACTTC. It specifies CASSYSRAQNIQYF.

CDR3 loop: CASSLSGQTTNEQFF. The CDR3, as DNA: TGTGCCAGCAGCTTATCGGGACAGACTACAAATGAGCAGTTCTTC. The V and J genes are TRBV11-3 and TRBJ2-1, with 7 bases aligning to TRBD1. Trimming cost V 2 bases and J 7 bases; bases outside gene matches: 8. CDR3 length: 15 residues. Germline CDR1 reads SGHNT; CDR2 reads YENEEA.

This clone appeared once. The chain combines TRBV11-2 with TRBJ1-1; D not certain. This CDR3 is 13 amino acids long. The V gene lost 8 bases and the J gene lost 0 bases, with 10 bases spanning the gap. Germline-derived CDR1 and CDR2 are SGHAT and FQNNGV. The CDR3 region has the DNA TGTGCCAGCCTTTATAGCATGAACACTGAAGCTTTCTTT. Encoded protein: CASLYSMNTEAFF.

The DNA of the CDR3 is TGTGCCAGCAGCCAAGATACAGCGGGAGACGATACGCAGTATTTT. It codes for CASSQDTAGDDTQYF. The V call is TRBV4-2, the J call TRBJ2-3, with 8 bases that match TRBD2. Germline-derived CDR1 and CDR2 are LGHNA and YNFKEQ. CDR3 length: 15 residues. The V segment lost 0 bases and the J segment 6 bases; nucleotides outside the gene matches: 5.

The chain employs TRBV6-1 and TRBJ1-2; D is unclear. The V end lost 3 bases, the J end lost 4 bases, and 12 bases lay between the germline ends. Germline CDR1 reads MNHNS; CDR2 reads SASEGT. The CDR3 loop spans 14 amino acids. CDR3 sequence reads: CASSEAGRTYGYTF. CDR3 DNA: TGTGCCAGCAGTGAGGCCGGCAGGACCTATGGCTACACCTTC.

In this sample, this clone turned up once. This sequence joins TRBV7-2 and TRBJ2-2; D is undetermined. The CDR3 consists of 12 residues. The germline gives CDR1 SGHTA, CDR2 FQGNSA. The ends were cut back, 2 bases at V and 6 bases at J, with 4 bases in the middle. The CDR3 DNA sequence: TGTGCCAGCAGCTTAACTGCCGGGGAGCTGTTTTTT. It encodes CASSLTAGELFF.

In this sample, this clone turned up many times. The rearrangement links TRBV30 to TRBJ1-1; no reliable D call. V was trimmed by 4 bases and J by 1 base, leaving 10 bases between them. CDR3 size: 13 residues. Germline CDR1 GTSNPN, CDR2 SVGIG (reference sequence). The CDR3 protein is CAWTRQENTEAFF. CDR3 sequence (DNA): TGTGCCTGGACGAGGCAGGAGAACACTGAAGCTTTCTTT.

This chain joins TRBV6-1 and TRBJ1-5; D call uncertain. The CDR3 is 14 amino acids. Trimming removed 2 bases at V and 9 bases at J, with 14 bases between. The germline CDR1 and CDR2 sequences are MNHNS and SASEGT. In DNA, the CDR3 is TGTGCCAGCAGTGAACGCCAGACTCCCCGGCCCCAGCATTTT. Residues: CASSERQTPRPQHF.

The V gene is TRBV29-1, the J gene TRBJ1-4; TRBD1 might be the D (6 bases). The CDR3 runs 13 residues. V was clipped by 5 bases and J by 7 bases, with 14 bases between them. Germline V gene data show CDR1 as SQVTM and CDR2 as ANQGSEA. The CDR3 sequence is CSVQQGFGEKLFF. DNA for the CDR3: TGCAGCGTTCAACAGGGATTCGGTGAAAAACTGTTTTTT.

The chain couples TRBV7-2 to TRBJ2-1; 10 bases map to TRBD2. Germline values: CDR1 SGHTA, CDR2 FQGNSA. CDR3 length: 15 residues. The ends lost 6 bases at V and 7 bases at J; junction bases unmatched: 9. In DNA form, the CDR3 reads TGTGCCAGCAGGGTGACTAGCGGGCGGCAGAATGAGCAGTTCTTC. Translated, it gives CASRVTSGRQNEQFF. The full variable domain, completed using reference TRBV7-2 and TRBJ2-1, is GAGVSQSPSNKVTEKGKDVELRCDPISGHTALYWYRQSLGQGLEFLIYFQGNSAPDKSGLPSDRFSAERTGGSVSTLTIQRTQQEDSAVYLCASRVTSGRQNEQFFGPGTRLTVL.

The chain combines TRBV4-2 with TRBJ1-2; the match to TRBD1 covers 8 bases. The CDR3 runs to 16 residues. The germline CDR1 and CDR2 sequences are LGHNA and YNFKEQ. V shed 2 bases, J shed 6 bases, and the junction held 11 bases outside the gene matches. The CDR3 DNA follows: TGTGCCAGCAGCCAAAAGGGAATGGGACAGGTGGATGGCTACACCTTC. Translating gives CASSQKGMGQVDGYTF.

The chain recombines TRBV25-1 with TRBJ1-1; 9 nucleotides match TRBD1. CDR3 length: 13 residues. The J segment lost 1 base and the V segment lost 9 bases, leaving 3 bases of the junction unmatched. Germline V lookup: CDR1 MGHDK, CDR2 SYGVNS. In nucleotides, the CDR3 is TGTGCCAGTCTACAGGGGGCGAACACTGAAGCTTTCTTT. Translation gives CASLQGANTEAFF.

This chain uses TRBV18 with TRBJ2-2; the D is unclear. The CDR3 totals 15 residues. Germline CDR1 KGHSH, CDR2 LQKENI. V was trimmed by 7 bases and J by 0 bases, leaving 12 bases between them. In DNA form, the CDR3 reads TGTGCCAGCTTATCGGACCTCGCGAACACCGGGGAGCTGTTTTTT. Protein: CASLSDLANTGELFF.

This chain joins TRBV18 and TRBJ2-1; TRBD1 agrees at 11 bases. The germline V gene encodes CDR1 KGHSH and CDR2 LQKENI. Trimming cost V 5 bases and J 6 bases; bases outside gene matches: 3. The length of the CDR3 is 14 residues. CDR3 region: CASSSDRGLNEQFF. CDR3 in DNA: TGTGCCAGCTCATCGGACAGGGGGCTCAATGAGCAGTTCTTC.

This chain links TRBV19 with TRBJ1-5; 11 bases are shared with TRBD1. Germline CDR1 and CDR2: LNHDA and SQIVND (reference sequence). The CDR3 spans 14 residues. With 6 bases clipped from V and 4 bases from J, the junction kept 2 bases outside the gene matches. CDR3 protein: CASSGTGGNQPQHF. The CDR3 DNA reads TGTGCCAGTAGCGGGACAGGGGGGAATCAGCCCCAGCATTTT.

The rearrangement links TRBV5-5 to TRBJ2-7, with 7 bases lining up with TRBD1. The CDR3 has 13 amino acids. The V gene end was trimmed by 2 bases and the J gene end by 2 bases; junction bases not matched to a gene: 1. The germline V gene has CDR1 SGHKS and CDR2 YYEKEE (reference sequence). CDR3 in DNA: TGTGCCAGCAGCTTCCAGGGGGCCTACGAGCAGTACTTC. It codes for CASSFQGAYEQYF.